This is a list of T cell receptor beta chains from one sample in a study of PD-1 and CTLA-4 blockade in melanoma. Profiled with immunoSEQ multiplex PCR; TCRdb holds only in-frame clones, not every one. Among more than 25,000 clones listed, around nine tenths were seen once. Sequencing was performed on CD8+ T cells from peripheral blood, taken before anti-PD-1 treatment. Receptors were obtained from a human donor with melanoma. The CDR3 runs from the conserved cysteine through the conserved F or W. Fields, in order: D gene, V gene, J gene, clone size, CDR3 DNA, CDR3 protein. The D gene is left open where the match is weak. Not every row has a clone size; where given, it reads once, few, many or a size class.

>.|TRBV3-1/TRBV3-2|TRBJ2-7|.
TGTGCCAGCAGCGGGTCCAGCTCCTACGAGCAGTACTTC
CASSGSSSYEQYF
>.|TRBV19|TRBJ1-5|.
TGTGCCAGTGTGGATGCCTTTGGCAATCAGCCCCAGCATTTT
CASVDAFGNQPQHF
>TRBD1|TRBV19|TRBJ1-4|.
TGTGCCAGTAGTACAATTATGTTACAGGGGGCAAATGAAAAACTGTTTTTT
CASSTIMLQGANEKLFF
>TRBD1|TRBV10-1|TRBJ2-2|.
TGCGCCAGCAGTGAGTCGAGGACAGGGGGCACCGGGGAGCTGTTTTTT
CASSESRTGGTGELFF
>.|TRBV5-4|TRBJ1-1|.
TGTGCCAGTCAAGGGGTGGGCACTGAAGCTTTCTTT
CASQGVGTEAFF
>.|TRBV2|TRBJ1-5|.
TGTGCCGGCCGACAGAGTAGCAATCAGCCCCAGCATTTT
CAGRQSSNQPQHF
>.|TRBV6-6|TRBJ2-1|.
TGTGCCAGCAGTTTGACAGTCACCCTGACCTACAATGAGCAGTTCTTC
CASSLTVTLTYNEQFF
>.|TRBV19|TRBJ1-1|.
TGTGCCAGTAGTATAGGGCAGGTCCTAAAGAACACTGAAGCTTTCTTT
CASSIGQVLKNTEAFF
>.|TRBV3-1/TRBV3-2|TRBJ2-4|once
TGTGCCAGCAGCGATCCGGGAATTCAGTACTTC
CASSDPGIQYF
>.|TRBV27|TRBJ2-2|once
TGTGCCAGCACCTTACAGGGTCCTTCAGAGGCCGGGGAGCTGTTTTTT
CASTLQGPSEAGELFF
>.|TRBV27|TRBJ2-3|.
TGTGCCAGCAGTTTATGGGACGTTAGCACAGATACGCAGTATTTT
CASSLWDVSTDTQYF
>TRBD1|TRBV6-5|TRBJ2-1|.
TGTGCCAGCATGGACAGGGGGCTCAATGAGCAGTTCTTC
CASMDRGLNEQFF
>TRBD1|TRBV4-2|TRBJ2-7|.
TGTGCCAGCAGCCAAGATCAGGGGGCACGGGAGCAGTACTTC
CASSQDQGAREQYF
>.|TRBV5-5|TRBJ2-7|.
TGTGCCAGCAGCCAAGCCGAGTCTCTCTACGAGCAGTACTTC
CASSQAESLYEQYF
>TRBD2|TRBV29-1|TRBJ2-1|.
TGCAGCGTTGAACCCCCTAGCGGGAGTAATGAGCAGTTCTTC
CSVEPPSGSNEQFF
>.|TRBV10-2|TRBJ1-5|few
TGCGCCAGCAGTGAGTCTCCAGGGAATAGCAATCAGCCCCAGCATTTT
CASSESPGNSNQPQHF
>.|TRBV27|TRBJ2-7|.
TGTGCCAGCAGTCCTCAGGGGAGCGGCGAGCAGTACTTC
CASSPQGSGEQYF